This TCR beta chain is drawn from a study of cytomegalovirus exposure and HLA in healthy donors. Study conclusions and caveats: Some V segments, including TRBV6-2 and TRBV6-3, were excluded as indistinguishable. When presence/absence was analysed, sequencing depth was taken to be roughly uniform across donors. According to the study, approximately 150 TCR beta chains were cytomegalovirus-associated.

V was trimmed by 2 bases and J by 4 bases, leaving 6 bases between them. CDR1 and CDR2 (germline): WNHNN, SYGVQD (reference sequence). The CDR3 is made up of 13 amino acids. Vbeta (60) and Jbeta (13) primers were used in the PCR. Method: immunoSEQ multiplex PCR; TCRdb's copy keeps in-frame clones and lacks some. The table lists 170,000 or so clones, roughly 80% of them singletons. Worth noting for this clone: Its target is not known.

Sequencing was performed on PBMCs. The chain couples TRBV10-1 to TRBJ1-5, with D unclear. This sequence was found in a woman in her forties or fifties in good health and CMV-seropositive. The DNA for the CDR3 is TGCGCCAGCAGTGAGAACTGGAATCAGCCCCAGCATTTT. Protein sequence: CASSENWNQPQHF.